A single sample is the source of the 15 T cell receptor beta chains below, sequenced in a study of CD4 and CD8 cells across lung adenocarcinoma regions. TCRdb itself ran the PCR reads through MiXCR, one entry per CDR3 protein. This table holds more than 9,000 distinct CDR3 sequences, 40% to 50% found once. Sequenced material: CD8+ T cells from the margin of a lung tumor. Every receptor here comes from a female donor with lung adenocarcinoma. The CD4 and CD8 labels of this study may be unreliable.

This clonotype has just a few counts. This CDR3 is CSARGSGGIRETQYF. The CDR3 nucleotides are TGCAGTGCTAGAGGTAGCGGGGGAATTAGGGAGACCCAGTACTTC. The chain combines TRBV20-1 with TRBJ2-5; 9 bases agree with TRBD2. The junction had 8 bases not matched to a gene; V was cut back by 1 base and J by 5 bases. Germline-derived CDR1 and CDR2 are DFQATT and SNEGSKA (reference sequence). The length of the CDR3 is 15 residues.

This clonotype was picked up many times. V usage is TRBV6-5 and J usage is TRBJ2-1; tentative D call: TRBD1 (7 bases). The J call may be mistaken, given a closer DNA end match to TRBJ2-7. This CDR3 spans 13 amino acids. Germline-derived CDR1 and CDR2 are MNHEY and SVGAGI. CDR3 DNA sequence: TGTGCCAGCAGTTATCCAGGGGGGTTGGAGCAGTACTTC. Amino acids: CASSYPGGLEQYF.

The J gene is TRBJ2-6, the V gene TRBV7-8; D gene ambiguous. V shed 3 bases and J shed 0 bases, with 15 bases lying between them. CDR1 is SGHVS and CDR2 is FQNEAQ in the germline V gene. CDR3 length: 18 residues. CDR3 in amino acids: CASSLVGLDFSGANVLTF. Written as DNA, the CDR3 is TGTGCCAGCAGCTTGGTTGGTCTTGACTTCTCTGGGGCCAACGTCCTGACTTTC.

The rearrangement joins TRBV10-1 to TRBJ2-5; D might be TRBD1 (6 bases). Between the trimmed V and J ends, which lost 9 bases and 11 bases, there was a span of 28 bases. The CDR3 has 15 amino acids. Germline loops: CDR1 WNHNN, CDR2 SYGVQD (reference sequence). CDR3 nucleotides: TGCGCCAGGGGGCCTGGGGGCGGCAACCTAAGAACGCAGTACTTC. Its translation: CARGPGGGNLRTQYF.

The chain combines TRBV10-3 with TRBJ1-1; possibly TRBD1 for D (6 bases). This CDR3 has 14 amino acids. Germline V gene data show CDR1 as ENHRY and CDR2 as SYGVKD. V was cut by 7 bases and J by 3 bases, with 15 bases left in between. The CDR3 sequence is CAITQGSRDTEAFF. CDR3 in DNA: TGTGCCATCACCCAGGGGAGTCGGGACACTGAAGCTTTCTTT.

The chain recombines TRBV9 with TRBJ2-1; 10 bases line up with TRBD2. The DNA end favors TRBJ2-5, so the J call may be wrong. Germline-derived CDR1 and CDR2 are SGDLS and YYNGEE. The CDR3 runs 16 residues. The CDR3 spells CASTTGTSDSKETQYF. The CDR3 DNA reads as TGTGCCAGCACTACCGGGACTAGCGATTCCAAAGAGACCCAGTACTTC.

The rearrangement links TRBV6-5 to TRBJ1-5; no clear D gene. Germline assignment: CDR1 MNHEY and CDR2 SVGAGI. The CDR3 has 13 amino acids. Between the trimmed V and J ends, which lost 0 bases and 4 bases, there was a span of 4 bases. This CDR3 reads CASSYSKNQPQHF. The CDR3 nucleotides read TGTGCCAGCAGTTACTCGAAAAATCAGCCCCAGCATTTT.

In the case of this clonotype: At one end the junction does not follow the germline gene, possibly because of a read error. The gene calls are TRBV10-3 and TRBJ2-4; 7 bases map to TRBD1. Matching the DNA end better, TRBJ2-3 makes the J call doubtful. Germline-derived CDR1 and CDR2 are ENHRY and SYGVKD. CDR3 length equals 14 residues. Here the CDR3 DNA reads TGCCGCAGCTCTGAACTGTGGGGGACAGACATTCAGTATTTT. Protein: CRSSELWGTDIQYF.

The J gene is TRBJ2-5, the V gene TRBV12-3 or TRBV12-4; 14 nucleotides align to TRBD2. The CDR3 contains 15 residues. Trimming removed 6 bases from V and 10 bases from J; junction bases left unmatched: 10. The CDR3, as DNA: TGTGCCAGCAGAACGGGACTAGCGGGGGACCACCACCAGTACTTC. This codes for CASRTGLAGDHHQYF.

This clonotype has a handful of counts. The rearrangement links TRBV28 to TRBJ2-3; 7 nucleotides align to TRBD2. J gave up 5 bases and V 2 bases, and 7 bases lay outside the gene matches. Germline V gene sequence: CDR1 MDHEN, CDR2 SYDVKM. The CDR3 has 15 amino acids. CDR3 loop: CASSLVGRYEDTQYF. CDR3 sequence (DNA): TGTGCCAGCAGTTTAGTCGGGAGGTACGAAGATACGCAGTATTTT.

The sample holds a few counts of this clonotype. CDR3 amino acids: CASSSTREGPSSSNSPLHF. The CDR3 DNA reads as TGTGCCAGCAGCTCGACCCGGGAGGGGCCCAGCTCAAGTAATTCACCCCTCCACTTT. The chain recombines TRBV7-9 with TRBJ1-6; D possibly corresponds to TRBD1 (5 bases). The V end was cut by 4 bases, the J end by 6 bases, with 25 bases between. The CDR3 is made up of 19 amino acids. Per germline, CDR1 SEHNR and CDR2 FQNEAQ (reference sequence).

The chain combines TRBV12-3 or TRBV12-4 with TRBJ2-1, with TRBD2 identical over 9 bases. V lost 3 bases to trimming and J lost 5 bases; unmatched junction nucleotides: 14. The CDR3 is made up of 18 amino acids. As DNA, the CDR3 is TGTGCCAGCAGTTTGGCGGGGGCGGGCGGGGGGGGCGACAATGAGCAGTTCTTC. Translated, it gives CASSLAGAGGGGDNEQFF.

V gene TRBV27 combines with J gene TRBJ2-4, with D perhaps assigned TRBD1 or TRBD2 (5 bases each). Trimming left V 3 bases short and J 10 bases short, with 22 bases between. Germline V gives CDR1 MNHEY, CDR2 SMNVEV (reference sequence). The CDR3 loop spans 16 amino acids. The CDR3: CASSFHQTASTDIQYF. DNA for the CDR3: TGTGCCAGCAGTTTCCACCAGACAGCTAGCACAGATATTCAGTACTTC.

Note on this clonotype: One end of the junction fails to match germline, which may point to a read error. The rearrangement links TRBV27 to TRBJ2-3; 8 bases map to TRBD1. The CDR3 spans 13 residues. Germline V gives CDR1 MNHEY, CDR2 SMNVEV (reference sequence). CDR3 DNA sequence: TGTGCCAGCACCAGGACAGGGTCCGGTAAGCAGTTTTTT. It translates to CASTRTGSGKQFF.

This clonotype turned up a few times. V is TRBV12-3 or TRBV12-4 and J is TRBJ2-1, with D possibly matching TRBD2 (6 bases). Matching the DNA end better, TRBJ2-5 makes the J call doubtful. The CDR3 is 14 amino acids. The CDR3 here is CASSRTAGKETQYF. The CDR3 nucleotides are TGTGCCAGCAGTCGTACGGCGGGGAAGGAGACCCAGTACTTC.